The present T cell receptor (beta chain) was sequenced within a study of blood T cells in healthy people across ages. This CDR3 is 13 amino acids long. V shed 5 bases and J shed 6 bases, with 13 bases lying between them. The germline V gene has CDR1 SGHVS and CDR2 FQNEAQ. PCR was performed a second time for about 7 to 11 cycles using a sample-barcoded 5' primer and a J-beta primer mix. TCRdb reprocessed the 5' RACE reads via MiXCR and lists one record per CDR3 protein. The data contain around 500,000 distinct CDR3 sequences, about 28% of them singletons. This sample was also put to use in a study of T cells of mothers and their children.

The TCR originated in a boy aged 2-15 years in good health. The chain uses TRBV7-8 and TRBJ2-5; D gene uncertain. The sample comprised blood. CDR3 in DNA: TGTGCCAGCAGCGAGAGCCGGAGAAAGACCCAGTACTTC. Encoded protein: CASSESRRKTQYF.